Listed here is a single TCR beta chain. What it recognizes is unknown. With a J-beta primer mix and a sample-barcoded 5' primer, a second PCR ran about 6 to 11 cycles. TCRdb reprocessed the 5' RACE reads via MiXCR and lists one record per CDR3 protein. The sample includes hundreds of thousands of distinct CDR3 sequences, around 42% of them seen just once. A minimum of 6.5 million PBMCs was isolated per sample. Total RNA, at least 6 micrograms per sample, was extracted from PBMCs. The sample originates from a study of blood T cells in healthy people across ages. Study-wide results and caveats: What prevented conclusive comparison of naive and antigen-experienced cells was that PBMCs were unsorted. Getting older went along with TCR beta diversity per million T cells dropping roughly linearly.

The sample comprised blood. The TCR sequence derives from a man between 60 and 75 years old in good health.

The CDR3 DNA follows: TGTGCCAGCAGTGACCTCGGGGGAAAGACACTGGATGGGCAGTTCTTC. Translation: CASSDLGGKTLDGQFF. The V call is TRBV6-4, the J call TRBJ2-1; maybe TRBD2 (6 bases). The germline CDR1 and CDR2 sequences are MRHNA and SNTAGT. V lost 2 bases and J 12 bases, leaving 23 bases between the germline ends. This CDR3 is 16 amino acids long.